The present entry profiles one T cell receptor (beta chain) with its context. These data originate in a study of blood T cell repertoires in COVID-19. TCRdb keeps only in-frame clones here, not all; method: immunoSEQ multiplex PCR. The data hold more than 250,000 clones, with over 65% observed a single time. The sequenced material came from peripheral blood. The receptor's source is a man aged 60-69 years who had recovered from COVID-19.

The chain's CDR3 is CASSWGSGANVLTF. As DNA, the CDR3 is TGTGCCAGCAGTTGGGGCTCCGGGGCCAACGTCCTGACTTTC. The chain combines TRBV28 with TRBJ2-6; TRBD1 is a possible D gene (5 bases). The V end lost 4 bases, the J end lost 4 bases, and 8 bases lay between the germline ends. This CDR3 region has 14 residues. Germline CDR1 reads MDHEN; CDR2 reads SYDVKM.